The rows below give T cell receptor beta chains drawn from one sample of a study of PD-1 blockade in classical Hodgkin lymphoma. Method: immunoSEQ multiplex PCR; TCRdb's copy keeps in-frame clones and lacks some. The data show about 94,000 clones, 89% seen once. Source: peripheral blood mononuclear cells (PBMCs), taken before the second cycle of nivolumab. These receptors all come from a human donor with classical Hodgkin lymphoma. Each CDR3 is given with its conserved first and last residue. The order of the fields is CDR3 protein, CDR3 DNA, clone size, V gene, J gene, D gene. A D gene is named only where the DNA matches it firmly. Clone size is not always given. Where it is, it says once, few, many or a class for expanded clones.

CDR3aa: CASSIWGTGELFF
CDR3nt: TGTGCCAGTAGTATATGGGGCACCGGGGAGCTGTTTTTT
abundance: NA
v_gene: TRBV19
j_gene: TRBJ2-2
d_gene: NA

CDR3aa: CASSQEASGIPGELFF
CDR3nt: TGCGCCAGCAGCCAAGAAGCTAGCGGGATCCCCGGGGAGCTGTTTTTT
abundance: once
v_gene: TRBV4-1
j_gene: TRBJ2-2
d_gene: TRBD2

CDR3aa: CASSPSGQGGETQYF
CDR3nt: TGTGCCAGCAGTCCGTCGGGACAGGGCGGTGAGACCCAGTACTTC
abundance: NA
v_gene: TRBV27
j_gene: TRBJ2-5
d_gene: TRBD1

CDR3aa: CASSPGRGGPPDTQYF
CDR3nt: TGCGCCAGCAGCCCGGGGAGGGGGGGCCCCCCAGATACGCAGTATTTT
abundance: NA
v_gene: TRBV4-1
j_gene: TRBJ2-3
d_gene: NA

CDR3aa: CASSPYYDIPYEQYF
CDR3nt: TGTGCCAGCAGTCCATACTACGACATACCCTACGAGCAGTACTTC
abundance: NA
v_gene: TRBV27
j_gene: TRBJ2-7
d_gene: NA

CDR3aa: CASSMGQIYNSPLHF
CDR3nt: TGTGCCAGTAGTATGGGACAAATATATAATTCACCCCTCCACTTT
abundance: NA
v_gene: TRBV19
j_gene: TRBJ1-6
d_gene: NA

CDR3aa: CAISESQQNYGYTF
CDR3nt: TGTGCCATCAGTGAGTCTCAACAGAACTATGGCTACACCTTC
abundance: NA
v_gene: TRBV10-3
j_gene: TRBJ1-2
d_gene: NA

CDR3aa: CASSKEATKSSYEQYF
CDR3nt: TGTGCCAGCAGCAAAGAGGCCACCAAGAGCTCCTACGAGCAGTACTTC
abundance: few
v_gene: TRBV21-1
j_gene: TRBJ2-7
d_gene: NA

CDR3aa: CASSYGGQRPEQYF
CDR3nt: TGTGCCAGCAGCTACGGGGGACAGCGTCCCGAGCAGTACTTC
abundance: NA
v_gene: TRBV7-9
j_gene: TRBJ2-7
d_gene: NA

CDR3aa: CASRGQGRHNEQFF
CDR3nt: TGTGCCAGTCGAGGACAGGGTCGGCACAATGAGCAGTTCTTC
abundance: NA
v_gene: TRBV27
j_gene: TRBJ2-1
d_gene: TRBD1